The clone carrying this T cell receptor (beta chain) came up a few times. Transcripts of RNA were the source for amplifying TCR beta CDR3 regions. HTBI-primed first-round RT-PCR preceded second-round multiplex PCR. TCRdb re-derived calls from the multiplex PCR reads in MiXCR, one entry per CDR3 protein. The sample includes about 220,000 distinct CDR3 sequences, about a fifth of them seen just once. This sample was included in a study of Graves' ophthalmopathy and Graves' hyperthyroidism. The V end lost 3 bases, the J end lost 5 bases, and 11 bases lay between the germline ends. The CDR3 totals 14 residues.

Sequencing was done on a sample of peripheral blood. The J gene is TRBJ1-5, the V gene TRBV12-3 or TRBV12-4; D remains unclear. The TCR was taken from a woman aged 45 to 65 with Graves' ophthalmopathy. The CDR3 protein is CASSLSDGDQPQHF. The CDR3 region has the DNA TGTGCCAGCAGTTTGTCTGACGGGGATCAGCCCCAGCATTTT.